A single TCR beta chain is shown here with its context. As yet, its antigen is unknown. The entry originates in a study of shared clonotypes between healthy human individuals. TCRdb keeps only in-frame clones here, not all; method: immunoSEQ multiplex PCR. The table lists about 2.3 million clones, over 90% of them singletons. Splitting of CD4+ cells produced CD45RA+ naive and CD45RA-negative memory subsets. V was cut by 3 bases and J by 2 bases, with 15 bases left in between. This CDR3 is 15 amino acids long. The germline CDR1 and CDR2 sequences are SGHTS and YDEGEE. Notes on the study in general: Roughly 5% of naive CD4 clonotypes were common to a handful of donors. Rarefaction exposed incomplete sorted-subset sequencing despite large depth.

The chain uses TRBV5-8 and TRBJ2-7; a possible D gene is TRBD1 (5 bases). The sequenced sample consisted of naive CD4+ T cells from PBMCs. Noted subset: CD45RA+ positively selected. The receptor was isolated from a man between 18 and 29 years old in good health. Some clones in this sample may be carry-over from other donors' samples. CDR3 region: CASSSQGIHTYEQYF. CDR3 nucleotides: TGTGCCAGCAGCTCGCAGGGCATACACACCTACGAGCAGTACTTC. Drawing the rest from reference TRBV5-8 and TRBJ2-7, the complete variable domain is EAGVTQSPTHLIKTRGQQATLRCSPISGHTSVYWYQQALGLGLQFLLWYDEGEERNRGNFPPRFSGRQFPNYSSELNVNALELEDSALYLCASSSQGIHTYEQYFGPGTRLTVT.